These 25 T cell receptor beta chains share one sample of origin, sequenced in a study of PD-1 blockade in classical Hodgkin lymphoma. Some clones are missing from TCRdb's copy, which holds only in-frame ones; the method was immunoSEQ multiplex PCR. This table has fewer than 90,000 clones, around 93% appearing once. In every patient, relapse followed autologous stem cell transplantation, while exposure to brentuximab vedotin differed. The sample here was peripheral blood mononuclear cells (PBMCs), taken at baseline. The receptors shown here come from a human donor with classical Hodgkin lymphoma.

V is TRBV5-1 and J is TRBJ2-3, with TRBD1 identical over 10 bases. The J segment lost 6 bases and the V segment lost 2 bases, leaving 9 bases of the junction unmatched. CDR1 is SGHRS and CDR2 is YFSETQ in the germline V gene. CDR3 length: 16 residues. The CDR3 loop is CASSFTGQGSSDTQYF. The DNA of the CDR3 is TGCGCCAGCAGCTTCACGGGACAGGGGTCGTCCGATACGCAGTATTTT.

This clone was seen only a few times. The rearrangement uses TRBV6-5 and TRBJ2-7, with 7 positions matching TRBD2. The CDR3 sequence is 14 residues long. The germline V gene encodes CDR1 MNHEY and CDR2 SVGAGI. J lost 3 bases, V lost 6 bases, and 8 bases had no gene match. This CDR3 reads CASSPGASGYEQYF. The CDR3 coding sequence is TGTGCCAGCAGCCCGGGAGCTAGCGGCTACGAGCAGTACTTC.

V gene TRBV2 combines with J gene TRBJ1-4, with 9 bases aligning to TRBD1. V trimming: 7 bases; J trimming: 5 bases; junction bases outside the gene matches: 11. From germline, CDR1 is SNHLY and CDR2 FYNNEI. The CDR3 sequence is 16 residues long. In DNA form, the CDR3 reads TGTGCCAGCACCCCGACTGTGGGGACAGGGAATGAAAAACTGTTTTTT. Its protein is CASTPTVGTGNEKLFF. Variable domain in full (rest from reference TRBV2 and TRBJ1-4): EPEVTQTPSHQVTQMGQEVILRCVPISNHLYFYWYRQILGQKVEFLVSFYNNEISEKSEIFDDQFSVERPDGSNFTLKIRSTKLEDSAMYFCASTPTVGTGNEKLFFGSGTQLSVL.

Only one count was recorded for this clone. CDR3 residues: CASSLQLIFSTDTQYF. The CDR3 bases are TGTGCCAGCAGTCTCCAACTGATTTTCAGCACAGATACGCAGTATTTT. The chain couples TRBV27 to TRBJ2-3; D gene uncertain. This CDR3 comprises 16 residues. Trimming removed 5 bases at V and 0 bases at J, with 15 bases between. The germline V gene has CDR1 MNHEY and CDR2 SMNVEV (reference sequence).

This clone has only one observation. The chain combines TRBV19 with TRBJ2-4; D remains ambiguous. The CDR3 is 16 amino acids. The V gene's germline CDR1 is LNHDA and CDR2 SQIVND (reference sequence). V lost 5 bases and J 0 bases, leaving 14 bases between the germline ends. CDR3 region: CASSQPLVLAKNIQYF. CDR3 nucleotides: TGTGCCAGTAGTCAGCCCCTTGTACTAGCCAAAAACATTCAGTACTTC.

This CDR3 is CASSTGTVSGANVLTF. The CDR3 region has the DNA TGTGCCAGCAGTACCGGGACAGTCTCTGGGGCCAACGTCCTGACTTTC. J is TRBJ2-6 and V is TRBV25-1; 7 bases map to TRBD1. The CDR3 runs 16 residues. Germline loops: CDR1 MGHDK, CDR2 SYGVNS. V was clipped by 5 bases and J by 0 bases; unmatched bases: 4.

This chain links TRBV19 with TRBJ2-7, with 7 positions matching TRBD1. The CDR3 extends over 15 amino acids. Germline-derived CDR1 and CDR2 are LNHDA and SQIVND (reference sequence). After removal of 5 bases from V and 3 bases from J, the junction contained 10 bases not matched to a gene. The chain's CDR3 is CASSSMAGGDYEQYF. CDR3 nucleotide sequence: TGTGCCAGTAGTTCCATGGCAGGGGGTGACTACGAGCAGTACTTC.

The J gene is TRBJ1-2, the V gene TRBV4-2; tentative D call: TRBD1 (6 bases). V was trimmed by 4 bases and J by 0 bases, leaving 15 bases between them. CDR3 size: 16 residues. Per the germline V gene, CDR1 is LGHNA and CDR2 is YNFKEQ. CDR3 sequence: CASSPTYTGTNYGYTF. For the CDR3, the DNA is TGTGCCAGCAGCCCGACTTATACAGGGACTAACTATGGCTACACCTTC.

The J gene is TRBJ2-2, the V gene TRBV13, with 11 bases matching TRBD2. This CDR3 has 15 residues. Losses at the gene ends were 8 bases for V and 5 bases for J; bases not matched to a gene: 7. From germline, CDR1 is PRHDT and CDR2 FYEKMQ (reference sequence). The CDR3 sequence is CASGIAGGPTGELFF. The CDR3 DNA is TGTGCCAGCGGTATAGCGGGAGGGCCGACCGGGGAGCTGTTTTTT. Variable domain in full (rest from reference TRBV13 and TRBJ2-2): AAGVIQSPRHLIKEKRETATLKCYPIPRHDTVYWYQQGPGQDPQFLISFYEKMQSDKGSIPDRFSAQQFSDYHSELNMSSLELGDSALYFCASGIAGGPTGELFFGEGSRLTVL.

The chain recombines TRBV21-1 with TRBJ2-7; TRBD2, the table's D call, was not compared with the DNA. TRBV21-1 is an annotated pseudogene. The CDR3 totals 13 residues. DNA of the CDR3: TGTGCCAGCAGGTTGAGCACTATCCACGAGCAGTACTTC. This encodes CASRLSTIHEQYF.

The chain combines TRBV14 with TRBJ2-3; D may be TRBD1 (6 bases). This CDR3 is built from 17 residues. Germline loops: CDR1 SGHDN, CDR2 FVKESK. V shed 1 base and J shed 3 bases, with 17 bases lying between them. The CDR3 DNA is TGTGCCAGCAGCCAAGGGTTAACAGGGCTATGGACAGATACGCAGTATTTT. It specifies CASSQGLTGLWTDTQYF.

This chain connects TRBV19 to TRBJ1-2, with a possible D match to TRBD1 (6 bases). The CDR3 loop spans 14 amino acids. Germline V gene lookup returns CDR1 LNHDA and CDR2 SQIVND (reference sequence). V dropped 2 bases and J dropped 4 bases, with 11 bases sitting between them. CDR3 coding DNA: TGTGCCAGTAGTATAATACAGGGCGGCTATGGCTACACCTTC. Translation gives CASSIIQGGYGYTF.

The rearrangement links TRBV6-6 to TRBJ1-1; weak D call: TRBD1 (6 bases). Trimming stripped 4 bases from V and 6 bases from J, with 9 bases between. Germline loops: CDR1 MNHNY, CDR2 SVGAGI (reference sequence). The CDR3 covers 12 residues. The CDR3 DNA reads TGTGCCAGCAGTTTAACAGGGTCTGAAGCTTTCTTT. It specifies CASSLTGSEAFF.

This chain joins TRBV6-6 and TRBJ2-3; D might be TRBD1 (6 bases). Trimming took 5 bases from V and 2 from J, leaving 17 bases between them. The CDR3 contains 16 residues. Germline loops: CDR1 MNHNY, CDR2 SVGAGI (reference sequence). CDR3 bases: TGTGCCAGCAGTCCCGGTGAGGGGGAGTCCACAGATACGCAGTATTTT. Translation: CASSPGEGESTDTQYF.

This clone was detected once. The genes are TRBV7-6 and TRBJ2-2, with 8 nucleotides matching TRBD1. The germline V gene has CDR1 SGHVS and CDR2 FNYEAQ. The CDR3 covers 20 residues. V was clipped by 5 bases and J by 3 bases; unmatched bases: 20. CDR3 in amino acids: CASSRGPGGLLAPDTGELFF. CDR3 DNA sequence: TGTGCCAGCAGCCGCGGGCCAGGGGGCCTGCTAGCTCCGGACACCGGGGAGCTGTTTTTT. The full variable domain, its missing parts supplied by reference TRBV7-6 and TRBJ2-2, is GAGVSQSPRYKVTKRGQDVALRCDPISGHVSLYWYRQALGQGPEFLTYFNYEAQQDKSGLPNDRFSAERPEGSISTLTIQRTEQRDSAMYRCASSRGPGGLLAPDTGELFFGEGSRLTVL.

The chain is built from TRBV7-8 and TRBJ2-7; 8 positions match TRBD1. The junction had 7 bases not matched to a gene; V was cut back by 5 bases and J by 4 bases. This CDR3 is built from 14 residues. Germline-derived CDR1 and CDR2 are SGHVS and FQNEAQ. The chain's CDR3 is CASSPRTGRYEQYF. The CDR3 DNA sequence: TGTGCCAGCAGCCCAAGGACAGGGCGTTACGAGCAGTACTTC. Full variable domain (rest looked up from reference TRBV7-8 and TRBJ2-7): GAGVSQSPRYKVAKRGQDVALRCDPISGHVSLFWYQQALGQGPEFLTYFQNEAQLDKSGLPSDRFFAERPEGSVSTLKIQRTQQEDSAVYLCASSPRTGRYEQYFGPGTRLTVT.

This chain's CDR3 is CASSQAGVGDTQYF. The DNA of the CDR3 is TGCGCCAGCAGCCAAGCGGGAGTGGGAGATACGCAGTATTTT. The V gene is TRBV4-3, the J gene TRBJ2-3; possible D gene TRBD2, 6 bases. Trimming shortened V by 1 base and J by 5 bases, and 10 bases separated the two germline ends. Germline loops: CDR1 LGHNA, CDR2 YSLEER. The CDR3 has 14 amino acids.

V gene TRBV27 combines with J gene TRBJ2-7; D unclear. CDR1 and CDR2 (germline): MNHEY, SMNVEV (reference sequence). Trimming cost V 0 bases and J 0 bases, with 12 bases left between them. The CDR3 has 16 amino acids. CDR3 bases: TGTGCCAGCAGTTTATCTCTCCAAAGCCGCTCCTACGAGCAGTACTTC. This codes for CASSLSLQSRSYEQYF.

The V and J genes are TRBV6-1 and TRBJ2-2; D gene unclear. With 4 bases removed from V and 0 bases from J, the gap between germline ends came to 6 bases. This CDR3 has 14 amino acids. Germline CDR1 MNHNS, CDR2 SASEGT. CDR3 in DNA: TGTGCCAGCAGTGGTGGATCGAACACCGGGGAGCTGTTTTTT. It specifies CASSGGSNTGELFF.

The chain links TRBV9 to TRBJ2-1; D is possibly TRBD1 (5 bases). The CDR3 spans 16 residues. Germline V gene sequence: CDR1 SGDLS, CDR2 YYNGEE. With 0 bases removed from V and 6 bases from J, the gap between germline ends came to 16 bases. Written as DNA, the CDR3 is TGTGCCAGCAGCGTAGGACAGCTAGACTTCGGCAATGAGCAGTTCTTC. Amino acids: CASSVGQLDFGNEQFF.

The DNA of the CDR3 is TGTGCCAGCAGGGGAGACGGTGGGTACACTGAAGCTTTCTTT. Translation gives CASRGDGGYTEAFF. The chain links TRBV2 to TRBJ1-1; D not certain. CDR3 length equals 14 residues. Germline V gene lookup returns CDR1 SNHLY and CDR2 FYNNEI. Deletions cut 6 bases from V and 3 bases from J, with 14 bases between.

In its sample, this clone was seen a few times. The rearrangement joins TRBV30 to TRBJ2-3; D unclear. In germline, CDR1 is GTSNPN, CDR2 SVGIG (reference sequence). The CDR3 covers 12 residues. The V and J ends lost 0 bases and 3 bases respectively, with 4 bases between them. The CDR3 spells CAWSVLTDTQYF. CDR3 nucleotide sequence: TGTGCCTGGAGTGTACTGACAGATACGCAGTATTTT.

The V gene is TRBV7-8, the J gene TRBJ1-5, with D possibly TRBD1 on 5 matching bases. This CDR3 spans 14 amino acids. Per the germline V gene, CDR1 is SGHVS and CDR2 is FQNEAQ. Trimming pared 4 bases from V and 4 bases from J, leaving 11 bases between. CDR3 protein: CASSSQGGNQPQHF. The CDR3 coding sequence is TGTGCCAGCAGCTCCCAGGGAGGTAATCAGCCCCAGCATTTT.

The genes are TRBV28 and TRBJ2-2, with TRBD2 matching 9 bases. Germline V gene lookup returns CDR1 MDHEN and CDR2 SYDVKM. V lost 4 bases, J lost 3 bases, and 6 bases stayed unmatched. CDR3 size: 16 residues. CDR3 sequence reads: CASSSPSGEYTGELFF. For the CDR3, the DNA is TGTGCCAGCAGTTCCCCTAGCGGGGAGTACACCGGGGAGCTGTTTTTT. Supplemented by reference TRBV28 and TRBJ2-2, the full variable domain reads DVKVTQSSRYLVKRTGEKVFLECVQDMDHENMFWYRQDPGLGLRLIYFSYDVKMKEKGDIPEGYSVSREKKERFSLILESASTNQTSMYLCASSSPSGEYTGELFFGEGSRLTVL.

The CDR3, as DNA: TGTGCCAGCAGCTTCACAGGGGCCACTGAAGCTTTCTTT. Its protein product is CASSFTGATEAFF. The rearrangement links TRBV11-1 to TRBJ1-1; 7 bases match TRBD1. The CDR3 consists of 13 residues. V lost 3 bases and J lost 4; bases outside the gene matches: 2. The germline CDR1 and CDR2 sequences are SGHAT and FQDESV (reference sequence).